Listed here are 21 T cell receptor beta chains from one sample, sequenced in a study of tumor-infiltrating lymphocytes in primary liver carcinoma. The blood RNA (from unsorted whole blood) was obtained, and germline DNA was also extracted. Researchers generated TCR beta cDNA from about 460 ng of total RNA, relying on a constant-region primer. For TCR beta, libraries were produced by three nested multiplex PCR rounds using slightly modified ARM-PCR. The two initial PCR rounds, roughly 11 cycles each, used TRBV1-TRBV30 forward and C-beta reverse primers. A single record per CDR3 protein comes from TCRdb applying MiXCR to the multiplex PCR reads. The sample carries 330,000 or so distinct CDR3 sequences, approximately 65% recorded once. Source material: peripheral blood. These TCRs come from a man in his forties with primary liver carcinoma and hepatitis B virus infection.

This clonotype was detected a few times. The J gene is TRBJ2-4, the V gene TRBV6-1; D is uncertain. The CDR3 loop spans 13 amino acids. V was trimmed by 10 bases and J by 4 bases, leaving 14 bases between them. CDR1 is MNHNS and CDR2 is SASEGT in the germline V gene. This chain's CDR3 is CATGVVVKNIQYF. The CDR3 DNA sequence: TGTGCCACTGGTGTGGTCGTAAAAAACATTCAGTACTTC.

As to this clonotype: A much larger clonotype is one base distant, so this may be a read error. The V call is TRBV6-6, the J call TRBJ2-3; either TRBD1 or TRBD2 may supply D (5 bases each). This CDR3 region has 13 residues. The germline V gene has CDR1 MNHNY and CDR2 SVGAGI (reference sequence). The CDR3 loop reads CASGPRGTDAQYF. CDR3 sequence (DNA): TGTGCCAGCGGCCCGAGGGGCACAGATGCGCAGTATTTT.

The chain combines TRBV10-3 with TRBJ1-1; 7 bases agree with TRBD1. The V gene end was trimmed by 0 bases and the J gene end by 10 bases; junction bases not matched to a gene: 11. Germline V lookup: CDR1 ENHRY, CDR2 SYGVKD. The CDR3 is 15 residues long. CDR3 sequence reads: CAISESRGQSDVAFF. The CDR3 nucleotides read TGTGCCATCAGTGAGTCGAGGGGGCAGTCGGACGTAGCTTTCTTT.

Note on this clonotype: The conserved phenylalanine or tryptophan normally closing the CDR3 is absent here, so this likely arose from a read error. J is TRBJ2-7 and V is TRBV11-2; the match to TRBD2 covers 9 bases. The length of the CDR3 is 15 residues. Germline assignment: CDR1 SGHAT and CDR2 FQNNGV. The CDR3 DNA reads as TGTACCAGCAGCTCCTTAGCGGGAGAATCCTACGAGCAGTACTAC. Translation: CTSSSLAGESYEQYY.

Note on this clonotype: Germline and junction disagree at one end, which may indicate a read error. CDR3 sequence (DNA): TGTGCCAGCAGAGGGGACAGGGGATTGACGAAGCCCCAGCGTTTT. Its translation: CASRGDRGLTKPQRF. The V and J genes are TRBV6-2 or TRBV6-3 and TRBJ1-5, with 10 nucleotides matching TRBD1. The CDR3 sequence is 15 residues long. Looked up from germline, CDR1 is MNHEY and CDR2 is SVGEGT.

With regard to this clonotype: This may arise from a read error, as a much more abundant clone is one base away. The CDR3 protein is CTSSYRRDTQYF. DNA of the CDR3: TGTACCAGCAGCTACCGAAGAGATACGCAGTATTTT. The chain carries TRBV6-2 or TRBV6-3 and TRBJ2-3; the D is unclear. Per the germline V gene, CDR1 is MNHEY and CDR2 is SVGEGT. CDR3 size: 12 residues.

The V and J genes are TRBV11-2 and TRBJ2-7; D call uncertain. The germline CDR1 and CDR2 sequences are SGHAT and FQNNGV. The CDR3 has 12 amino acids. Trimming shortened V by 4 bases and J by 11 bases, and 15 bases separated the two germline ends. In DNA, the CDR3 is TGTGCCAGCAGCTATAGACTTTACTACGAGTACTTC. Translated: CASSYRLYYEYF.

Note on this clonotype: At one end the junction does not follow the germline gene, possibly because of a read error. V is TRBV6-5 and J is TRBJ2-3, with D uncertain. This CDR3 comprises 15 residues. Germline V lookup: CDR1 MNHEY, CDR2 SVGAGI. CDR3 residues: CSSSYLRNPTDMQYF. In DNA form, the CDR3 reads TGTTCCAGTAGTTACCTCAGGAACCCCACAGATATGCAGTATTTT.

In this sample, this clonotype turned up once. The chain employs TRBV11-2 and TRBJ2-1; 9 nucleotides align to TRBD2. The germline V gene has CDR1 SGHAT and CDR2 FQNNGV. The ends lost 10 bases at V and 4 bases at J; junction bases unmatched: 14. The CDR3 contains 16 residues. The chain's CDR3 is CAISLGSAGGYNEQFF. Here the CDR3 DNA reads TGTGCCATCAGTTTAGGGTCGGCGGGAGGGTACAATGAGCAGTTCTTC.

This clonotype was detected many times. This chain links TRBV5-1 with TRBJ2-3; D not resolved. This CDR3 has 12 amino acids. CDR1 and CDR2 (germline): SGHRS, YFSETQ. Trimming stripped 6 bases from V and 4 bases from J, with 9 bases between. CDR3 nucleotide sequence: TGCGCCAGCAATGGAGAAGCAGATACGCAGTATTTT. Translated: CASNGEADTQYF.

About this clonotype: A read error may account for a junction end that differs from germline. J is TRBJ2-2 and V is TRBV6-5; TRBD2 matches at 11 bases. This CDR3 contains 16 residues. In germline, CDR1 is MNHEY, CDR2 SVGAGI. The CDR3 region has the DNA TGTGGCAGCAGTATCGGGACTAGCGGTAACACCGGGGAGCTGTTTTTT. Translating gives CGSSIGTSGNTGELFF.

This clonotype was observed a handful of times. A much larger clonotype is one base distant, so this may be a read error. The CDR3 does not close with the conserved phenylalanine or tryptophan, likely indicating a read error. V is TRBV6-2 or TRBV6-3 and J is TRBJ2-1; D is ambiguous. Germline V CDR1 and CDR2: MNHEY, SVGEGT. This CDR3 is 12 amino acids long. Trimming shortened V by 6 bases and J by 10 bases, and 13 bases separated the two germline ends. The CDR3 region has the DNA TGTGCCAGCAGAGGACCGACCGGGGAGCAGTTCCTC. It is translated as CASRGPTGEQFL.

This clonotype came up a few times. The rearrangement joins TRBV6-6 to TRBJ2-1; D uncertain. V lost 7 bases and J lost 4, with 14 bases in between. Germline V CDR1 and CDR2: MNHNY, SVGAGI (reference sequence). CDR3 size: 14 residues. The CDR3 DNA follows: TGTGCCAGCACCCCAGACCCATCATACAATGAGCAGTTCTTC. Its protein is CASTPDPSYNEQFF.

This clonotype is a singleton in its sample. Just one base apart from a much larger clone, this may be a read error. The genes are TRBV10-3 and TRBJ2-1; 12 bases agree with TRBD1. The CDR3 consists of 15 residues. Germline V gene sequence: CDR1 ENHRY, CDR2 SYGVKD. CDR3: CAISQGTGGENERFF. The DNA of the CDR3 is TGTGCCATCAGTCAAGGGACAGGGGGCGAAAATGAGCGGTTCTTC.

To note about this clonotype: A much larger clonotype is one base distant, so this may be a read error. V usage is TRBV6-2 or TRBV6-3 and J usage is TRBJ2-7, with 8 bases aligning to TRBD2. Germline CDR1 reads MNHEY; CDR2 reads SVGEGT. The CDR3 has 15 amino acids. The CDR3 DNA reads TGTGCCAGCATTACCATTAGCGGGAACGGCTACGTGCAGTACTTC. This gives the protein CASITISGNGYVQYF.

This rearrangement joins TRBV2 to TRBJ2-3; 10 bases agree with TRBD2. CDR1 SNHLY and CDR2 FYNNEI come from the germline V gene. With V trimmed by 6 bases and J by 2 bases, 8 bases remained unmatched. This CDR3 region has 16 residues. CDR3 nucleotide sequence: TGTGCCAGCAGGGGATCTAGCGGGGGTAACACAGATACGCAGTATTTT. Translated: CASRGSSGGNTDTQYF. The full variable domain, in which reference TRBV2 and TRBJ2-3 provide the parts outside the CDR3, is EPEVTQTPSHQVTQMGQEVILRCVPISNHLYFYWYRQILGQKVEFLVSFYNNEISEKSEIFDDQFSVERPDGSNFTLKIRSTKLEDSAMYFCASRGSSGGNTDTQYFGPGTRLTVL.

This clonotype was recorded many times. The chain employs TRBV6-6 and TRBJ1-5; 7 bases align to TRBD1. V was pared by 5 bases and J by 4 bases, with 11 bases of the junction left unmatched. The CDR3 loop spans 16 amino acids. Germline assignment: CDR1 MNHNY and CDR2 SVGAGI (reference sequence). CDR3: CASSNLRGQENQPQHF. CDR3 bases: TGTGCCAGCAGTAACCTTCGAGGACAGGAGAATCAGCCCCAGCATTTT.

This clonotype was seen a single time. A clone one base away is much larger, so this may be a read error. V and J are TRBV6-5 and TRBJ1-6; possible D gene TRBD1, 5 bases. Germline CDR1 and CDR2: MNHEY and SVGAGI. Between the trimmed V and J ends, which lost 4 bases and 7 bases, there was a span of 11 bases. CDR3 length: 14 residues. The CDR3 DNA reads as TGTGCCAGCAGTTTTTGGACATTAAATTCACCCCTCCACTTT. As protein: CASSFWTLNSPLHF.

There are many counts of this clonotype. V usage is TRBV11-2 and J usage is TRBJ2-5; D is perhaps TRBD1 or TRBD2 (5 bases each). The CDR3 runs to 13 residues. CDR1 and CDR2 (germline): SGHAT, FQNNGV. The V and J ends lost 5 bases and 2 bases respectively, with 9 bases between them. CDR3: CASSRDQQETQYF. The CDR3 DNA sequence: TGTGCCAGCAGCCGGGACCAACAAGAGACCCAGTACTTC. Looking up the rest from reference TRBV11-2 and TRBJ2-5 gives the full variable domain: EAGVAQSPRYKIIEKRQSVAFWCNPISGHATLYWYQQILGQGPKLLIQFQNNGVVDDSQLPKDRFSAERLKGVDSTLKIQPAKLEDSAVYLCASSRDQQETQYFGPGTRLLVL.

With respect to this clonotype: Possible read error: a much larger clone is one base away. This chain's CDR3 is CASVPTGGSYEQYF. DNA of the CDR3: TGTGCCAGCGTCCCGACAGGGGGTAGCTACGAGCAGTACTTC. The rearrangement joins TRBV6-5 to TRBJ2-7, with 9 nucleotides matching TRBD1. Trimming at V came to 8 bases and at J to 3 bases, leaving 8 bases not matched to a gene. The CDR3 is made up of 14 amino acids. The germline gives CDR1 MNHEY, CDR2 SVGAGI.

The rearrangement uses TRBV11-1 and TRBJ2-5; 10 nucleotides agree with TRBD2. Germline V lookup: CDR1 SGHAT, CDR2 FQDESV (reference sequence). The length of the CDR3 is 14 residues. The V gene end was trimmed by 8 bases and the J gene end by 3 bases; junction bases not matched to a gene: 6. DNA for the CDR3: TGTGCCAGCGGCGTAGCGGGAGGAGAAGAGACCCAGTACTTC. Translation: CASGVAGGEETQYF.